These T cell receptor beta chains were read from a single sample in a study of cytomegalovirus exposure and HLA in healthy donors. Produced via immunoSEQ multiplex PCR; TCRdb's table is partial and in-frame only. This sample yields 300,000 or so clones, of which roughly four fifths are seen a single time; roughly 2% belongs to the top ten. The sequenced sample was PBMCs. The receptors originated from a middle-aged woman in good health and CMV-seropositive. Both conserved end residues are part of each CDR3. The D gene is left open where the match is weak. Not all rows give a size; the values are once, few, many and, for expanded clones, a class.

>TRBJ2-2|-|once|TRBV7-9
TGTTCCAGCACTGTAGGGACAACCTCGAACACCGGGGAGCTGTTTTTT
CSSTVGTTSNTGELFF
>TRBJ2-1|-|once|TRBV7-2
TGTGCCAGCAGCCCCGATGACAGGCACGGACACAATGAGCAGTTCTTC
CASSPDDRHGHNEQFF
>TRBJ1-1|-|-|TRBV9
TGTGCCAGCAGCGCTATTCCGGGACATCCGATGGTATGGGACACTGAAGCTTTCTTT
CASSAIPGHPMVWDTEAFF
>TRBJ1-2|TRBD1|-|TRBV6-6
TGTGCCAGCAGTTACCCCAGGACAGGGGATAACTATGGCTACACCTTC
CASSYPRTGDNYGYTF
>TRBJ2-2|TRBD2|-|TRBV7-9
TGTGCCAGCAGCCGGGGGGAAGTCAAAGCTGGTGGGGAGCTGTTTTTT
CASSRGEVKAGGELFF
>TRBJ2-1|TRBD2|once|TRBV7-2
TGTGCCAGCAGCTACGGACTAGCGGAACCTCACAATGAGCAGTTCTTC
CASSYGLAEPHNEQFF
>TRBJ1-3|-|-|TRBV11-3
TGTGCCAGCAGCCCCCAGGGAAACACCATATATTTT
CASSPQGNTIYF
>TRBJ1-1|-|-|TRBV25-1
TGTGCCAGCAGTGCCCAGGGAAGGGCGAACACTGAAGCTTTCTTT
CASSAQGRANTEAFF
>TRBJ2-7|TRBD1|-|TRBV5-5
TGTGCCAGCAGCGGGGGGACAGGGGCGTCCTACGAGCAGTACTTC
CASSGGTGASYEQYF
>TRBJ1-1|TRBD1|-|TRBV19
TGTGCCAGTACCCGTGGGCCCGGGACAGGGTTGAACACTGAAGCTTTCTTT
CASTRGPGTGLNTEAFF
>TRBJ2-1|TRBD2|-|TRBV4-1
TGCGCCAGCAGCCCTGGACGAGGGCGGGAGACGAGTAAGGCCACAAATGAGCAGTTCTTC
CASSPGRGRETSKATNEQFF
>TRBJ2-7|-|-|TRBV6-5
TGTGCCAGCAGTTTAACTCTCCGGGACTACGAGCAGTACTTC
CASSLTLRDYEQYF
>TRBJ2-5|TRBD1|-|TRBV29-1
TGCAGCGTTTCTGGGGACAGGGGAGAGACCCAGTACTTC
CSVSGDRGETQYF
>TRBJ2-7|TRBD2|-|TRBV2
TGTGCCAGCAGGGGGGTGGGAGGGCCCTCCTACGAGCAGTACTTC
CASRGVGGPSYEQYF
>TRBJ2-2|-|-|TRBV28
TGTGCCAGCAGACTTGGGGGAGGCGGGGAGCTGTTTTTT
CASRLGGGGELFF
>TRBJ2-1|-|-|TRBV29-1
TGCAGCGTTGAGGGTTACTCGGGTGAGCAGTTCTTC
CSVEGYSGEQFF
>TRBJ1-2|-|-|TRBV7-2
TGTGCCAGCAGCTTCTTGGGGGCATCGGGTGGCTACACCTTC
CASSFLGASGGYTF
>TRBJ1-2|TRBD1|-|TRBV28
TGTGCCAGCAGAGGGACAGGGCGATATGGCTACACCTTC
CASRGTGRYGYTF
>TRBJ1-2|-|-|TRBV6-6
TGTGCCAGCAGTATGGTCGGCTATGGCTACACCTTC
CASSMVGYGYTF
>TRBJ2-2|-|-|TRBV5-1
TGCGCCAGCAGCTTGGTAGCGGCGAACACCGGGGAGCTGTTTTTT
CASSLVAANTGELFF
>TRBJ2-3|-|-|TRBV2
TGTGCCAGCAGCCTGAGCACAGATACGCAGTATTTT
CASSLSTDTQYF
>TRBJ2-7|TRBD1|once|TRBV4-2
TGTGCCAGCAGCCCGGGACAGGGGACCTCCTACGAGCAGTACTTC
CASSPGQGTSYEQYF
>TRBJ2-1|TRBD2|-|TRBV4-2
TGTGCCAGCAGCCAAGTTGGGGGGTCGCGGGAGGGCCTCAATGAGCAGTTCTTC
CASSQVGGSREGLNEQFF
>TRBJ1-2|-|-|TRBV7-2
TGTGCCAGCAGCTTCGGGGGACACTATGGCTACACCTTC
CASSFGGHYGYTF
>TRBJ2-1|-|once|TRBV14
TGTGCCAGCAGCCAAGATACAGGGAGCTCCTACAATGAGCAGTTCTTC
CASSQDTGSSYNEQFF
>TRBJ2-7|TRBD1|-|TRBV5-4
TGTGCCAGCAGCCCACAGGGGGCCAGCGGGATTTTGTCCGAGCAGTACTTC
CASSPQGASGILSEQYF
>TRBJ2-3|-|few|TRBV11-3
TGTGCCAGCAGCTTACCAGGCTCCAACACAGATACGCAGTATTTT
CASSLPGSNTDTQYF
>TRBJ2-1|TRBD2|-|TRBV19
TGTGCCAGTAGGTTAGCGGGAGGGAGCTCCTACAATGAGCAGTTCTTC
CASRLAGGSSYNEQFF
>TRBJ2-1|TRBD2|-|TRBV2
TGTGCCACCCAAACTAGCGGGAGTGTTGGTGAGCAGTTCTTC
CATQTSGSVGEQFF
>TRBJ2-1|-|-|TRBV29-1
TGCAGCGCTAGAAACAATGAGCAGTTCTTC
CSARNNEQFF
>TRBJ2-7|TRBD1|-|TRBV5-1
TGCGCCAGCAGCTCCGGACAGGTACCGGTCTACGAGCAGTACTTC
CASSSGQVPVYEQYF
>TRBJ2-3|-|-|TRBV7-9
TGTGCCAGCAGCCTGGGACTCTCAAGCACAGATACGCAGTATTTT
CASSLGLSSTDTQYF
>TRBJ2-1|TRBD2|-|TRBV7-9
TGTGCCAGCAGCTTGACTAGCGGTGAGCAGTTCTTC
CASSLTSGEQFF
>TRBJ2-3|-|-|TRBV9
TGTGCCAGCAGCGTAGTTATAAACACAGATACGCAGTATTTT
CASSVVINTDTQYF
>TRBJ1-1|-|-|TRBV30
TGTGCCTGCAATAGTGGTGGCACTGAAGCTTTCTTT
CACNSGGTEAFF
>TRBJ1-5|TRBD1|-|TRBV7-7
TGTGCTAGCAGCCGCGTCCCGGGACAGGGAATGGGCAATCAGCCCCAGCATTTT
CASSRVPGQGMGNQPQHF
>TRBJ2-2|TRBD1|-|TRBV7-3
TGTGCCAGCAGCTCCCCCCGGGACAGAGCTCAGAACACCGGGGAGCTGTTTTTT
CASSSPRDRAQNTGELFF
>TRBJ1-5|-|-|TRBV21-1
TGTGCCAGCAGCCTCCAGAATCAGCCCCAGCATTTT
CASSLQNQPQHF
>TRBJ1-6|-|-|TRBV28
TGTGCCAGCACCGCTCACGTGGCAGGGAGGTCCTATAATTCACCCCTCCACTTT
CASTAHVAGRSYNSPLHF
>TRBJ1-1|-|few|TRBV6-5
TGTGCCAGCAGTCTCAGAATTAACACTGAAGCTTTCTTT
CASSLRINTEAFF
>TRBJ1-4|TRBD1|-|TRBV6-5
TGTGCCAGCAGTTACTGGCCGACAGGGGCTAATGAAAAACTGTTTTTT
CASSYWPTGANEKLFF
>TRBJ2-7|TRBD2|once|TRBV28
TGTGCCAGCAGTTTCGGGCTAGCGGGAGTTGAGCAGTACTTC
CASSFGLAGVEQYF
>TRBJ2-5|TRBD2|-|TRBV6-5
TGTGCCAGCAGTTACTTCCTAGCGGGAGGGCCGAGTGAGCAGTACTTC
CASSYFLAGGPSEQYF
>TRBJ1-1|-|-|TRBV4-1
TGCGCCAGCAGCCAAGGGGGGGGCCCCCGGGCCACTGAAGCTTTCTTT
CASSQGGGPRATEAFF
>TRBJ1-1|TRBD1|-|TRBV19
TGTGCCAGTAGGACGGGACAGACGGACACTGAAGCTTTCTTT
CASRTGQTDTEAFF
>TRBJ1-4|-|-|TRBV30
TGTGCCTGGAGTTCCCCCCCCACTAGTGAAAAACTGTTTTTT
CAWSSPPTSEKLFF
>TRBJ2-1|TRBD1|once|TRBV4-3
TGCGCCAGCAGCCAAGAGGACAGGAGCAATGAGCAGTTCTTC
CASSQEDRSNEQFF